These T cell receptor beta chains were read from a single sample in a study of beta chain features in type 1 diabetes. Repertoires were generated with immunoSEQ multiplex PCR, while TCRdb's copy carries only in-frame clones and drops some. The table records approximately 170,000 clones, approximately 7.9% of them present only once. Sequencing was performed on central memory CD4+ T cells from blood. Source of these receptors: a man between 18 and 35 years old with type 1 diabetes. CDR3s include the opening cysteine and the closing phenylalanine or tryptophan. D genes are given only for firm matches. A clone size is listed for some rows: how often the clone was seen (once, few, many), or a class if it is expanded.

CDR3 DNA: TGTGCCAGCAGCTTAGAAGCCAGGGGGTGGAGGCCCCAGCATTTT; CDR3 protein: CASSLEARGWRPQHF; D gene: TRBD1; clone size: few; V gene: TRBV7-2; J gene: TRBJ1-5
CDR3 DNA: TGTGCCAGTAGTATCAGGGGCCAAAACATTCAGTACTTC; CDR3 protein: CASSIRGQNIQYF; D gene: .; clone size: .; V gene: TRBV19; J gene: TRBJ2-4
CDR3 DNA: TGTGCCAGCAGCTCCTCGGGACAGCTGTACGAGCAGTACTTC; CDR3 protein: CASSSSGQLYEQYF; D gene: TRBD1; clone size: few; V gene: TRBV5-6; J gene: TRBJ2-7
CDR3 DNA: TGTGCCAGCAGCGTAGGCCAGGAATTGTCATCCAATGAGCAGTTCTTC; CDR3 protein: CASSVGQELSSNEQFF; D gene: .; clone size: .; V gene: TRBV9; J gene: TRBJ2-1
CDR3 DNA: TGTGCCAGTAGACAGGGAAATAATTCACCCCTCCACTTT; CDR3 protein: CASRQGNNSPLHF; D gene: .; clone size: .; V gene: TRBV19; J gene: TRBJ1-6
CDR3 DNA: TGCGCCAGCAGCCAAGCAGGGGCCAGCTCCTACAATGAGCAGTTCTTC; CDR3 protein: CASSQAGASSYNEQFF; D gene: .; clone size: .; V gene: TRBV4-3; J gene: TRBJ2-1
CDR3 DNA: TGTGCCAGCAGCCTAGGACAGGGCTCCTACGAGCAGTACTTC; CDR3 protein: CASSLGQGSYEQYF; D gene: TRBD1; clone size: few; V gene: TRBV9; J gene: TRBJ2-7
CDR3 DNA: TGTGCCAGCAGCTTGCGGGGATACTATGGGGGCCGGGACGAGCAGTACTTC; CDR3 protein: CASSLRGYYGGRDEQYF; D gene: .; clone size: .; V gene: TRBV5-6; J gene: TRBJ2-7
CDR3 DNA: TGTGCCTGGAGTCAGGGCAGGGGCGGCTACACCTTC; CDR3 protein: CAWSQGRGGYTF; D gene: .; clone size: few; V gene: TRBV30; J gene: TRBJ1-2
CDR3 DNA: TGTGCCAGCAGTACCCTAGGGGCGGGAGGTTCTGATACGCAGTATTTT; CDR3 protein: CASSTLGAGGSDTQYF; D gene: TRBD2; clone size: .; V gene: TRBV28; J gene: TRBJ2-3
CDR3 DNA: TGTGCCAGCAGCTTGAGGCAGGGGCTCACTGAAGCTTTCTTT; CDR3 protein: CASSLRQGLTEAFF; D gene: .; clone size: .; V gene: TRBV11-2; J gene: TRBJ1-1
CDR3 DNA: TGTGCCAGTAGTCGATCCGGGACTAGCGGGAATCTTTTCTACGAGCAGTACTTC; CDR3 protein: CASSRSGTSGNLFYEQYF; D gene: TRBD2; clone size: .; V gene: TRBV19; J gene: TRBJ2-7
CDR3 DNA: TGCGCCAGCAGCCAGGATGGACAGCCGAACTATGGCTACACCTTC; CDR3 protein: CASSQDGQPNYGYTF; D gene: .; clone size: .; V gene: TRBV5-1; J gene: TRBJ1-2
CDR3 DNA: TGCGCCAGCAGCTTGGTGGAGGGTCATGGCTACACCTTC; CDR3 protein: CASSLVEGHGYTF; D gene: .; clone size: few; V gene: TRBV5-1; J gene: TRBJ1-2
CDR3 DNA: TGTGCCAGCTCTAACCAGCGGGGGGGCAAAGGCGAGCAGTACTTC; CDR3 protein: CASSNQRGGKGEQYF; D gene: TRBD2; clone size: few; V gene: TRBV18; J gene: TRBJ2-7
CDR3 DNA: TGTGCCAGCAAAGGACTAGCGGATCACACCGGGGAGCTGTTTTTT; CDR3 protein: CASKGLADHTGELFF; D gene: TRBD2; clone size: few; V gene: TRBV11-1; J gene: TRBJ2-2
CDR3 DNA: TGTGCCAGTAATCAACCGGGACAGACCTACGAGCAGTACTTC; CDR3 protein: CASNQPGQTYEQYF; D gene: TRBD1; clone size: few; V gene: TRBV19; J gene: TRBJ2-7
CDR3 DNA: TGTGCCAGCAGCCCAGGTATACAGGGCCGGGAGACCCAGTACTTC; CDR3 protein: CASSPGIQGRETQYF; D gene: .; clone size: .; V gene: TRBV6-5; J gene: TRBJ2-5
CDR3 DNA: TGTGCCAGCAGTTTGAGACAGGGGGCAGGGGATACGCAGTATTTT; CDR3 protein: CASSLRQGAGDTQYF; D gene: TRBD1; clone size: .; V gene: TRBV6-6; J gene: TRBJ2-3
CDR3 DNA: TGCGCCAGCAGCTCCAGGGGGGACGGCTACGAGCAGTACTTC; CDR3 protein: CASSSRGDGYEQYF; D gene: .; clone size: few; V gene: TRBV5-1; J gene: TRBJ2-7
CDR3 DNA: TGTGCCAGCAGGCCTCGAGCGGGAGGACCCACAGATACGCAGTATTTT; CDR3 protein: CASRPRAGGPTDTQYF; D gene: TRBD2; clone size: few; V gene: TRBV7-2; J gene: TRBJ2-3
CDR3 DNA: TGCGCCAGCCGTGCCAACAGGGGCGTGAGACTTGGCTACACCTTC; CDR3 protein: CASRANRGVRLGYTF; D gene: TRBD1; clone size: few; V gene: TRBV10-2; J gene: TRBJ1-2
CDR3 DNA: TGTGCCAGCAGTTTAGCGACAGGCTATGGCTACACCTTC; CDR3 protein: CASSLATGYGYTF; D gene: .; clone size: few; V gene: TRBV28; J gene: TRBJ1-2
CDR3 DNA: TGTGCCAGCACTCCTCGACTAGCGGGCACAGATACGCAGTATTTT; CDR3 protein: CASTPRLAGTDTQYF; D gene: TRBD2; clone size: .; V gene: TRBV7-2; J gene: TRBJ2-3
CDR3 DNA: TGTGCCATCAGTGAAGCCAGGGGTGCCAATGAGCAGTTCTTC; CDR3 protein: CAISEARGANEQFF; D gene: .; clone size: .; V gene: TRBV10-3; J gene: TRBJ2-1
CDR3 DNA: TGTGCCAGCAGTCTCCGGGACAGGGGCTACGAGCAGTACTTC; CDR3 protein: CASSLRDRGYEQYF; D gene: TRBD1; clone size: few; V gene: TRBV6-1; J gene: TRBJ2-7
CDR3 DNA: TGTGCCAGCAGCCGGCGGGAGGGCCGCAATGAGCAGTTCTTC; CDR3 protein: CASSRREGRNEQFF; D gene: TRBD2; clone size: many; V gene: TRBV14; J gene: TRBJ2-1
CDR3 DNA: TGTGCCAGCAGCCATGACCCCGGCGGGAGACATAATTCACCCCTCCACTTT; CDR3 protein: CASSHDPGGRHNSPLHF; D gene: .; clone size: few; V gene: TRBV14; J gene: TRBJ1-6
CDR3 DNA: TGTGCCAGCAGCGTAGCTCCCAATGGACAGGGAGAGACCCAGTACTTC; CDR3 protein: CASSVAPNGQGETQYF; D gene: TRBD1; clone size: .; V gene: TRBV9; J gene: TRBJ2-5
CDR3 DNA: TGTGCCACCAGCACAGACAGAAGGGGTGAAAAACTGTTTTTT; CDR3 protein: CATSTDRRGEKLFF; D gene: .; clone size: .; V gene: TRBV15; J gene: TRBJ1-4
CDR3 DNA: TGTGCCAGCAGCTTATTCGACAGCTACAATGAGCAGTTCTTC; CDR3 protein: CASSLFDSYNEQFF; D gene: .; clone size: .; V gene: TRBV7-2; J gene: TRBJ2-1